These 17 T cell receptor beta chains were sequenced from one sample in a study of regulatory T cells in long-lasting Graves disease. The time point: newly diagnosed GD, antithyroid drugs for less than 3 months. Extracted RNA from PBMCs served as the source of the TCR library. iRepertoire HTBI primers and Arm-PCR of CDR3 regions built TCR beta libraries. TCRdb redid the calling of the multiplex PCR reads with MiXCR, one entry per CDR3 protein. Among under 800,000 distinct CDR3 sequences, approximately 15% were seen once, and the ten largest hold approximately 20%. Separately, the same data were catalogued under a study of T cells in Graves' hyperthyroidism and ophthalmopathy.

This material consisted of peripheral blood mononuclear cells (PBMCs), taken at new diagnosis, from a patient treated with antithyroid drugs. The receptors stem from a woman younger than 45 with Graves disease.

Note on this clonotype: A read error is likely, as this CDR3 ends without the conserved phenylalanine or tryptophan. CDR3: CASQIPSGPGLARRAQHV. CDR3 sequence (DNA): TGTGCCAGCCAGATCCCTTCCGGTCCGGGACTAGCGAGGAGGGCCCAGCATGTT. The chain couples TRBV28 to TRBJ1-5; D perhaps matches TRBD1 (5 bases). The V and J ends lost 8 bases and 11 bases respectively, with 34 bases between them. Germline CDR1 reads MDHEN; CDR2 reads SYDVKM. The CDR3 is made up of 18 amino acids.

As to this clonotype: It may be a read error: a sequence one base away is much more abundant. The chain links TRBV7-3 to TRBJ2-7; tentatively, D is TRBD1 (6 bases). The CDR3 is 18 residues long. The V and J ends lost 1 base and 0 bases respectively, with 19 bases between them. Germline V lookup: CDR1 SGHTA, CDR2 FQGTGA. Here the CDR3 reads CASSLNGRGSTTSYEQYF. The CDR3 DNA follows: TGTGCCAGCAGCTTAAATGGCAGGGGTTCCACCACCTCCTACGAGCAGTACTTC.

This clonotype was counted between two and nine times. The genes are TRBV5-1 and TRBJ2-5; 11 bases are a match to TRBD2. V gave up 9 bases and J gave up 2 bases; unmatched junction bases: 6. CDR3 length: 14 amino acids. The germline CDR1 and CDR2 sequences are SGHRS and YFSETQ. The CDR3 DNA follows: TGCGCCACCGGGACTAGCGGAATTCAAGAGACCCAGTACTTC. Translating it yields CATGTSGIQETQYF.

The chain couples TRBV11-2 to TRBJ2-6, with D possibly being TRBD1 (5 bases). Trimming removed 5 bases from V and 1 base from J, with 12 bases in between. Germline loops: CDR1 SGHAT, CDR2 FQNNGV. The CDR3 loop spans 16 amino acids. The CDR3 loop reads CASSRPPGSGANVLTF. DNA for the CDR3: TGTGCCAGCAGCCGCCCCCCAGGGTCTGGGGCCAACGTCCTGACTTTC. The full variable domain, completed using reference TRBV11-2 and TRBJ2-6, is EAGVAQSPRYKIIEKRQSVAFWCNPISGHATLYWYQQILGQGPKLLIQFQNNGVVDDSQLPKDRFSAERLKGVDSTLKIQPAKLEDSAVYLCASSRPPGSGANVLTFGAGSRLTVL.

This clonotype was seen repeatedly, ten times or more. CDR3 in DNA: TGTGCCAGCAGTTACGGGACAGGTGGAAACACCATATATTTT. Encoded protein: CASSYGTGGNTIYF. The rearrangement uses TRBV27 and TRBJ1-3, with TRBD1 matching 8 bases. The germline gives CDR1 MNHEY, CDR2 SMNVEV (reference sequence). V dropped 4 bases and J dropped 3; count of bases not matched to a gene: 2. The CDR3 sequence is 14 residues long.

The sample holds a few counts of this clonotype. V and J are TRBV6-1 and TRBJ2-1; D might be TRBD2 (6 bases). Between the trimmed V and J ends, which lost 3 bases and 6 bases, there was a span of 9 bases. This CDR3 contains 13 residues. Germline lookup yields CDR1 MNHNS and CDR2 SASEGT. This chain's CDR3 is CASSEGTFNEQFF. For the CDR3, the DNA is TGTGCCAGCAGTGAGGGGACTTTCAATGAGCAGTTCTTC.

This clonotype showed up many times. The chain carries TRBV3-1 and TRBJ2-1, with 8 bases fitting TRBD2. Germline CDR1 LGHDT, CDR2 YNNKEL (reference sequence). With V trimmed by 6 bases and J by 4 bases, 5 bases remained unmatched. There are 14 residues in the CDR3. The CDR3 loop is CASRRAGVYNEQFF. The DNA of the CDR3 is TGTGCCAGCAGGAGAGCGGGAGTTTACAATGAGCAGTTCTTC.

The sample holds many counts of this clonotype. This sequence joins TRBV2 and TRBJ2-5, with D hard to call. This CDR3 contains 11 residues. V lost 3 bases, J lost 7 bases, and 6 bases lay in between. Germline V lookup: CDR1 SNHLY, CDR2 FYNNEI. Written as DNA, the CDR3 is TGTGCCAGCAGTGAGCCAGGGACCCAGTACTTC. Translation gives CASSEPGTQYF.

The chain links TRBV5-5 to TRBJ1-3; D unclear. Germline CDR1 and CDR2: SGHKS and YYEKEE (reference sequence). The V end lost 0 bases, the J end lost 6 bases, and 10 bases lay between the germline ends. This CDR3 is 14 amino acids long. Here the CDR3 reads CASSLAKSANTIYF. Written as DNA, the CDR3 is TGTGCCAGCAGCTTGGCTAAATCCGCAAACACCATATATTTT.

The chain carries TRBV25-1 and TRBJ2-5; TRBD1 matches 8 bases. CDR1 MGHDK and CDR2 SYGVNS come from the germline V gene. J lost 9 bases, V lost 2 bases, and 11 bases had no gene match. CDR3 size: 15 residues. The CDR3 sequence: CASSEAGTGDTPQYF. The DNA for the CDR3 is TGTGCCAGCAGTGAAGCTGGGACAGGTGATACCCCCCAGTACTTC.

This clonotype was picked up many times. The rearrangement links TRBV7-9 to TRBJ2-3; D remains ambiguous. Trimming left V 4 bases short and J 6 bases short, with 11 bases between. The CDR3 has 13 residues. Germline loops: CDR1 SEHNR, CDR2 FQNEAQ (reference sequence). The chain's CDR3 is CASSSWTVDTQYF. CDR3 in DNA: TGTGCCAGCAGCTCGTGGACGGTCGATACGCAGTATTTT.

This clonotype occurred a few times. V is TRBV25-1 and J is TRBJ1-2; 9 bases are a match to TRBD1. Trimming removed 5 bases from V and 6 bases from J; junction bases left unmatched: 4. Germline values: CDR1 MGHDK, CDR2 SYGVNS. The CDR3 totals 13 residues. The CDR3 reads CASSTGGKDGYTF. Written as DNA, the CDR3 is TGTGCCAGCAGTACAGGGGGCAAGGATGGCTACACCTTC.

This clonotype was seen ten or more times. This chain links TRBV2 with TRBJ1-1; D is undetermined. The V end lost 8 bases, the J end lost 0 bases, and 10 bases lay between the germline ends. From germline, CDR1 is SNHLY and CDR2 FYNNEI. This CDR3 spans 13 amino acids. CDR3 in amino acids: CASLRVLNTEAFF. In nucleotides, the CDR3 is TGTGCCAGCCTTCGAGTATTGAACACTGAAGCTTTCTTT.

This chain links TRBV7-9 with TRBJ1-4, with unresolved D. Trimming shortened V by 1 base and J by 2 bases, and 11 bases separated the two germline ends. The CDR3 is 16 residues long. CDR1 is SEHNR, CDR2 FQNEAQ, per germline (reference sequence). CDR3 in amino acids: CASSLVISSTNEKLFF. The CDR3 coding sequence is TGTGCCAGCAGCTTAGTTATTAGCTCGACTAATGAAAAACTGTTTTTT.

This clonotype was seen at least ten times. This sequence joins TRBV28 and TRBJ2-7; D gene uncertain. The CDR3 covers 12 residues. Germline V CDR1 and CDR2: MDHEN, SYDVKM. The ends were cut back, 5 bases at V and 9 bases at J, with 14 bases in the middle. The CDR3 DNA reads TGTGCCAGCAGTGCGCTAATTGACGGGCAGTACTTC. This encodes CASSALIDGQYF.

This clonotype came up many times. The chain carries TRBV12-3 or TRBV12-4 and TRBJ2-1; a weak D match, TRBD2 (6 bases). This CDR3 contains 14 residues. V lost 8 bases and J 2 bases, leaving 13 bases between the germline ends. The CDR3 is CASSTAGTYNEQFF. For the CDR3, the DNA is TGTGCCAGCTCAACCGCGGGAACCTACAATGAGCAGTTCTTC.

As to this clonotype: Likely a read error: the CDR3 ends without its conserved phenylalanine or tryptophan. The V and J genes are TRBV25-1 and TRBJ1-1; TRBD1 matches at 9 bases. J gave up 1 base and V 5 bases, and 5 bases lay outside the gene matches. The CDR3 runs to 15 residues. The germline CDR1 and CDR2 sequences are MGHDK and SYGVNS. In DNA form, the CDR3 reads TGTGCCAGCAGTTTACAGGGGGCGGAGAACACTGAAGCTTTCCTT. Encoded protein: CASSLQGAENTEAFL.